The entry that follows covers one T cell receptor beta chain sequence. Germline CDR1 and CDR2: KGHSH and LQKENI. The CDR3 spans 14 residues. V dropped 5 bases and J dropped 3; count of bases not matched to a gene: 7. The source of the sample is a study of blood T cell repertoires in COVID-19. Study-wide context: Samples of COVID-19 (acute and convalescent) were obtained from the United States, Italy and Spain. T cells, B-cell-depleted T cells, or PBMCs supplied cDNA or gDNA.

TCRdb keeps only in-frame clones here, not all; method: immunoSEQ multiplex PCR. Among 95,000 to 150,000 clones listed, roughly 70% were seen once. Sequenced sample: peripheral blood. The chain employs TRBV18 and TRBJ2-7; 7 bases agree with TRBD2. This sequence originates from a human donor with acute or convalescent COVID-19. The donor label of this sample is uncertain. This CDR3 reads CASSTSGTDYEQYF. The CDR3 nucleotides read TGTGCCAGCTCAACAAGCGGGACGGACTACGAGCAGTACTTC.